Following are 6 T cell receptor beta chains from one sample sequenced in a study of siplizumab effects on memory and regulatory T cells. The protocol was immunoSEQ multiplex PCR, while the TCRdb copy is restricted to in-frame clones and leaves out a portion. The data show around 100,000 clones, 91% seen once. The sample consisted of CD4+ T cells sorted from blood. The receptor set was obtained from a human donor in good health.

The V call is TRBV7-9, the J call TRBJ2-7; 7 nucleotides match TRBD1. V lost 1 base, J lost 3 bases, and 6 bases stayed unmatched. Germline lookup yields CDR1 SEHNR and CDR2 FQNEAQ (reference sequence). This CDR3 has 15 residues. CDR3 amino acids: CASSLEGGLGYEQYF. The CDR3, as DNA: TGTGCCAGCAGCTTAGAAGGGGGCCTCGGCTACGAGCAGTACTTC.

The genes are TRBV27 and TRBJ2-1; D unresolved. The V and J ends lost 2 bases and 5 bases respectively, with 13 bases between them. The length of the CDR3 is 15 residues. CDR1 MNHEY and CDR2 SMNVEV come from the germline V gene (reference sequence). CDR3: CASSLGRNINNEQFF. DNA for the CDR3: TGTGCCAGCAGTTTAGGGCGGAATATTAACAATGAGCAGTTCTTC.

The chain combines TRBV2 with TRBJ2-3; the match to TRBD2 covers 10 bases. From germline, CDR1 is SNHLY and CDR2 FYNNEI. The CDR3 sequence is 16 residues long. V trimming: 0 bases; J trimming: 5 bases; junction bases outside the gene matches: 5. The CDR3, as DNA: TGTGCCAGCAGTGAAGCAAGCGGGGGGGCAGGAGATACGCAGTATTTT. Its protein is CASSEASGGAGDTQYF.

This chain joins TRBV7-7 and TRBJ2-5, with TRBD2 as a possible D gene (5 bases). Germline loops: CDR1 SSHAT, CDR2 FNYEAQ (reference sequence). The CDR3 contains 13 residues. V dropped 1 base and J dropped 4 bases, with 7 bases sitting between them. CDR3 region: CASSLGLAETQYF. The CDR3 region has the DNA TGTGCCAGCAGCTTAGGGCTAGCAGAGACCCAGTACTTC.

This clone was found once. The junction shows a germline mismatch at one end, possibly a read error. This specimen includes other DNA sequences encoding the same CDR3. V and J are TRBV5-1 and TRBJ1-5, with TRBD1 as a possible D gene (6 bases). This CDR3 region has 13 residues. Germline values: CDR1 SGHRS, CDR2 YFSETQ. CDR3 sequence: CASSPDSNQPQHF. Written as DNA, the CDR3 is TGCGCCAGCAGCCCGGACAGCAATCAGCCTCAGCATTTT.

The chain is built from TRBV14 and TRBJ2-1; 7 bases line up with TRBD2. With 5 bases clipped from V and 0 bases from J, the junction kept 7 bases outside the gene matches. This CDR3 is 16 amino acids long. The germline V gene encodes CDR1 SGHDN and CDR2 FVKESK. The CDR3 DNA reads TGTGCCAGCAGCTCCAAGCGGGGTTACTCCTACAATGAGCAGTTCTTC. It is translated as CASSSKRGYSYNEQFF.